This T cell receptor beta chain is drawn from a study of T cells in Graves' hyperthyroidism and ophthalmopathy. Whole-study results and caveats: Blood also contained most expanded thyroid clonotypes above 0.001. The model foresaw ophthalmopathy a median 6.5 months prior to onset.

CDR1 is SQVTM and CDR2 is ANQGSEA in the germline V gene. This CDR3 contains 13 residues. V dropped 4 bases and J dropped 5 bases, with 14 bases sitting between them. It was RNA transcripts that yielded the amplified TCR beta CDR3 regions. With the HTBI primer set, the TCR CDR3 went through a first round of RT-PCR. TCRdb re-derived calls from the multiplex PCR reads in MiXCR, one entry per CDR3 protein. The profile shows over 700,000 distinct CDR3 sequences, roughly 40% of them singletons. This clonotype occurred many times. Its antigen is currently unknown. The clonotype was recovered from a man aged 18 to 29 with Graves' hyperthyroidism. Source material: blood. This chain links TRBV29-1 with TRBJ1-2; the D is unclear. CDR3 residues: CSVADGDNYGYTF. DNA of the CDR3: TGCAGCGTTGCAGACGGGGATAATTATGGCTACACCTTC.